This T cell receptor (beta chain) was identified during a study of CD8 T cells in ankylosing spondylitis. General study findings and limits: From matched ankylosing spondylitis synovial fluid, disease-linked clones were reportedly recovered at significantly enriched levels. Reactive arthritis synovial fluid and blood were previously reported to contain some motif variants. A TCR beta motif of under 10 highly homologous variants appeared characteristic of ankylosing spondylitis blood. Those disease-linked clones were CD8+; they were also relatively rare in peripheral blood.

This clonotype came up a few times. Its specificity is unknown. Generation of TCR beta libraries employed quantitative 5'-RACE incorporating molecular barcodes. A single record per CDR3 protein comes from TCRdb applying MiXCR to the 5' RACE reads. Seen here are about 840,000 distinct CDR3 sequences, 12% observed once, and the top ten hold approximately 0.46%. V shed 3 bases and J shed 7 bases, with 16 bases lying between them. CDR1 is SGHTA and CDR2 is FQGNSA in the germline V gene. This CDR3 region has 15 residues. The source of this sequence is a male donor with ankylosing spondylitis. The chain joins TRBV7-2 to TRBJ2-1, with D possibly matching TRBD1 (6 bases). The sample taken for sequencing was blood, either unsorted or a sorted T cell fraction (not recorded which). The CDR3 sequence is CASSFAPGQGNEQFF. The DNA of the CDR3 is TGTGCCAGCAGCTTCGCACCGGGCCAGGGGAATGAGCAGTTCTTC.